These 9 T cell receptor beta chains originate from one sample sequenced in a study of beta chain features in type 1 diabetes. The whole isolated RNA underwent reverse transcription, so sequencing captured expressed TCRB transcripts. Sequencing used immunoSEQ multiplex PCR; TCRdb keeps in-frame clones, though not all of them. The sample shows 120,000 to 150,000 clones, nearly 50% of them seen only once. The source material was Tregs from blood. Source of these receptors: a man between 18 and 29 years old in good health.

This clone showed up just a few times. The V and J genes are TRBV28 and TRBJ2-5, with 10 bases identical to TRBD2. Matching the DNA end better, TRBJ2-7 makes the J call doubtful. Germline CDR1 and CDR2: MDHEN and SYDVKM. The CDR3 spans 14 residues. The CDR3 nucleotides are TGTGCCAGCAACCGGGGACTAGCGTCCTACGAGCAGTACTTC. This translates into CASNRGLASYEQYF.

This clone was detected a few times. J is TRBJ2-5 and V is TRBV7-9, with 7 bases fitting TRBD1. CDR3 length: 14 amino acids. Germline lookup yields CDR1 SEHNR and CDR2 FQNEAQ (reference sequence). Trimming took 6 bases from V and 4 from J; bases not matched to a gene: 8. In DNA form, the CDR3 reads TGTGCCAGCAGAGACAGGGTAGGGAGAGAGACCCAGTACTTC. Its protein product is CASRDRVGRETQYF.

This rearrangement joins TRBV7-9 to TRBJ2-1; TRBD1 matches 9 bases. Germline V gene data show CDR1 as SEHNR and CDR2 as FQNEAQ (reference sequence). V was pared by 5 bases and J by 8 bases, with 7 bases of the junction left unmatched. This CDR3 comprises 14 residues. This chain's CDR3 is CASSRGQGRDEQFF. The CDR3 DNA sequence: TGTGCCAGCAGCCGAGGACAGGGGAGGGATGAGCAGTTCTTC.

The chain carries TRBV29-1 and TRBJ2-5, with 9 bases identical to TRBD1. CDR1 is SQVTM and CDR2 is ANQGSEA in the germline V gene. This CDR3 spans 13 amino acids. The V and J ends lost 5 bases and 9 bases, in that order; junction bases with no gene match: 10. CDR3 sequence reads: CSVRPQGARSQYF. DNA of the CDR3: TGCAGCGTTCGACCACAGGGGGCGAGGTCCCAGTACTTC. Supplemented by reference TRBV29-1 and TRBJ2-5, the full variable domain reads SAVISQKPSRDICQRGTSLTIQCQVDSQVTMMFWYRQQPGQSLTLIATANQGSEATYESGFVIDKFPISRPNLTFSTLTVSNMSPEDSSIYLCSVRPQGARSQYFGPGTRLLVL.

This clone was seen only once. The chain couples TRBV2 to TRBJ2-7, with 9 bases identical to TRBD2. Per the germline V gene, CDR1 is SNHLY and CDR2 is FYNNEI. V gave up 4 bases and J gave up 2 bases; unmatched junction bases: 12. The CDR3 covers 17 residues. The CDR3 loop reads CASSATYGRGGTYEQYF. DNA for the CDR3: TGTGCCAGCAGTGCAACTTATGGGCGGGGGGGGACCTACGAGCAGTACTTC.

This clone has just a few counts. The gene calls are TRBV7-3 and TRBJ2-2, with TRBD2 as a possible D gene (5 bases). Trimming took off 5 bases at V and 5 bases at J, with 18 bases between the two ends. The CDR3 sequence is 16 residues long. Germline values: CDR1 SGHTA, CDR2 FQGTGA. The chain's CDR3 is CASSLLFGEGTGELFF. In nucleotides, the CDR3 is TGTGCCAGCAGCCTCTTGTTCGGGGAAGGGACCGGGGAGCTGTTTTTT.

This clone was counted only a few times. The chain employs TRBV6-1 and TRBJ2-2, with a possible D match to TRBD1 (6 bases). Trimming left V 6 bases short and J 4 bases short, with 9 bases between. CDR3 size: 13 residues. Germline values: CDR1 MNHNS, CDR2 SASEGT. The CDR3, as DNA: TGTGCCAGCAGGGTAGGGGGCACCGGGGAGCTGTTTTTT. Protein: CASRVGGTGELFF.

This clone turned up a few times. The J gene is TRBJ1-2, the V gene TRBV10-3; 8 bases are shared with TRBD1. With V trimmed by 6 bases and J by 4 bases, 4 bases remained unmatched. This CDR3 region has 13 residues. Per germline, CDR1 ENHRY and CDR2 SYGVKD. The CDR3 spells CAISGQGSYGYTF. The DNA for the CDR3 is TGTGCCATCAGCGGACAGGGTAGCTATGGCTACACCTTC.

The sample holds a few counts of this clone. The rearrangement links TRBV6-5 to TRBJ2-7; 7 positions agree with TRBD1. Germline CDR1 is MNHEY and CDR2 is SVGAGI. CDR3 size: 13 residues. Unmatched junction bases numbered 6, after V lost 2 bases and J lost 8 bases. In DNA form, the CDR3 reads TGTGCCAGCAGTTACCCCGGGACAGCCCAGCAGTACTTC. Residues: CASSYPGTAQQYF.